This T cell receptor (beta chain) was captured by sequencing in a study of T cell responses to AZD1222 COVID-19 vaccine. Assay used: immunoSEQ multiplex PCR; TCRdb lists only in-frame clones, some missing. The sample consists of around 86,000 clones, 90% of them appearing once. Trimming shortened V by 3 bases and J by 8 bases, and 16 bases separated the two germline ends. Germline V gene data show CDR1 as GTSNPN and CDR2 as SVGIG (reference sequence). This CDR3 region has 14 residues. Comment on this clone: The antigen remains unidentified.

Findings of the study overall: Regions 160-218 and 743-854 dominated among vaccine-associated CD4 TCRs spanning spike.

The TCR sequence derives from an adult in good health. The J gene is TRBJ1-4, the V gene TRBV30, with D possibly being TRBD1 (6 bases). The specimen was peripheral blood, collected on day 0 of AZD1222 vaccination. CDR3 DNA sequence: TGTGCCTGGAGGGGAGGGGGTGTTCGCGAAAAACTGTTTTTT. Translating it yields CAWRGGGVREKLFF.